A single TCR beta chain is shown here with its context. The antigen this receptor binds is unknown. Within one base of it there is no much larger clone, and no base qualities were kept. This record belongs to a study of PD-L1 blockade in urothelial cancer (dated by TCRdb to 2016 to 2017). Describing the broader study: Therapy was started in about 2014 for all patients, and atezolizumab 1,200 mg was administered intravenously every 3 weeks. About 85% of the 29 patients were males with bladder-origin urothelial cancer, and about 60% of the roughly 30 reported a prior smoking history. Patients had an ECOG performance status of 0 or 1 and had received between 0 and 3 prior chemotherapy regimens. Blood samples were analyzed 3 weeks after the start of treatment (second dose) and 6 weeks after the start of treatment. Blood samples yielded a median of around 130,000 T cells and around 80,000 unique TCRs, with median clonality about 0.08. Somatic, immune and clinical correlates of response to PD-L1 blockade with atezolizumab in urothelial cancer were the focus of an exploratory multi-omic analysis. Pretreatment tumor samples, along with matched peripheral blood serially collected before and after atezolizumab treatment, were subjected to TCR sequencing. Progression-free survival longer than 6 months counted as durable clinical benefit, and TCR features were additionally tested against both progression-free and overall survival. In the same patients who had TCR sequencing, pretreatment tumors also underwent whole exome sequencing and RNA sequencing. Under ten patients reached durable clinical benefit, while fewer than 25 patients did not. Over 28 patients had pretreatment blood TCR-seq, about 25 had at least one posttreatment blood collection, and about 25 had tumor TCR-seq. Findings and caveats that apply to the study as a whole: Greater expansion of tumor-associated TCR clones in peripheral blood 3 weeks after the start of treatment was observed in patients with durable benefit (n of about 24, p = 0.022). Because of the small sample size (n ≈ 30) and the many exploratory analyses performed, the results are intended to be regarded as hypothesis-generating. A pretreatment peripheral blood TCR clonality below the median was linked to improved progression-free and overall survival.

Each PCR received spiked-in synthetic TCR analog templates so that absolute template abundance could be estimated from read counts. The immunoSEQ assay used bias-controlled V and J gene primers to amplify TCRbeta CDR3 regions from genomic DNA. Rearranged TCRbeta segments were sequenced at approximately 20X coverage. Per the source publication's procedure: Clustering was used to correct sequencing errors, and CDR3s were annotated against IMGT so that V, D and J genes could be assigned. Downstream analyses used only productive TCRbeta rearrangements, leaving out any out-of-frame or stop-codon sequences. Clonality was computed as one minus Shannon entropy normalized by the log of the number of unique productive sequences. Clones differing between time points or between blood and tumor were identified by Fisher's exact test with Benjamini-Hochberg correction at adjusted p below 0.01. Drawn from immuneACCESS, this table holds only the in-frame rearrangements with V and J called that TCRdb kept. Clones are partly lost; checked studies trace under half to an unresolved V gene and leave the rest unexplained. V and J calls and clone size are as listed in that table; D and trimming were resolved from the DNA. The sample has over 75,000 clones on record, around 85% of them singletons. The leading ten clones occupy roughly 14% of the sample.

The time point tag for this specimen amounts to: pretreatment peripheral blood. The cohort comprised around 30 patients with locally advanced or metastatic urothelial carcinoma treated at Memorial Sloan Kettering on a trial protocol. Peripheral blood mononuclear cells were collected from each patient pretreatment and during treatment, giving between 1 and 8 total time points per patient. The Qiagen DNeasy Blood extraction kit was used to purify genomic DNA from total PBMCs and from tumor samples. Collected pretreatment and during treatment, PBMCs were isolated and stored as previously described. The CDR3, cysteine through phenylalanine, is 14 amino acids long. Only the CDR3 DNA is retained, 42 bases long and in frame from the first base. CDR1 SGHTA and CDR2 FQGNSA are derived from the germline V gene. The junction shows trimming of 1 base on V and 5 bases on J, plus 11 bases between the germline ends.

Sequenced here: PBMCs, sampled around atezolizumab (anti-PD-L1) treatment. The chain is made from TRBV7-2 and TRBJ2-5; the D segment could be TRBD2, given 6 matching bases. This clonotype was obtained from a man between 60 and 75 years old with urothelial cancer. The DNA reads TGTGCCAGCAGCTTAGTGGTTAGCGGTGAGACCCAGTACTTC. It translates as CASSLVVSGETQYF.